These 24 T cell receptor beta chains originate from one sample sequenced in a study of blood T cells in healthy people across ages. A J-beta primer mix and a sample-barcoded 5' primer were used in a second PCR of about 7 to 11 cycles. TCRdb fed the 5' RACE reads into MiXCR, producing one record per CDR3 protein. Among 1,300,000 or so distinct CDR3 sequences listed, approximately 60% were seen once. Material: blood. All receptors derive from a man aged 18 to 30 in good health.

The chain uses TRBV30 and TRBJ1-2; D call uncertain. The CDR3 is 15 amino acids. From germline, CDR1 is GTSNPN and CDR2 SVGIG (reference sequence). The V gene lost 2 bases and the J gene lost 0 bases, with 13 bases spanning the gap. CDR3 residues: CAWSLRRNSNYGYTF. CDR3 nucleotide sequence: TGTGCCTGGAGTCTAAGAAGAAACTCTAACTATGGCTACACCTTC.

The V gene is TRBV30, the J gene TRBJ2-1, with D possibly matching TRBD1 (6 bases). This CDR3 comprises 14 residues. Trimming stripped 8 bases from V and 0 bases from J, with 14 bases between. CDR1 is GTSNPN and CDR2 is SVGIG in the germline V gene (reference sequence). The CDR3 bases are TGTGCCGGGACGACAGGCAGCTCCTACAATGAGCAGTTCTTC. This sequence encodes CAGTTGSSYNEQFF.

The chain links TRBV19 to TRBJ1-5, with TRBD1 matching 7 bases. CDR1 and CDR2 from the germline V gene are LNHDA and SQIVND (reference sequence). J gave up 0 bases and V 5 bases, and 4 bases lay outside the gene matches. The CDR3 consists of 15 residues. As DNA, the CDR3 is TGTGCCAGTAGTGGTGGACAGGATAGCAATCAGCCCCAGCATTTT. Protein product: CASSGGQDSNQPQHF.

In its sample, this clonotype was seen a few times. This chain joins TRBV3-1 and TRBJ2-7, with 12 positions matching TRBD1. V shed 1 base and J 11 bases; nucleotides not matched to a gene: 9. There are 15 residues in the CDR3. The germline CDR1 and CDR2 sequences are LGHDT and YNNKEL (reference sequence). The DNA of the CDR3 is TGTGCCAGCAGCCAAGGGGGGGACAGGGGGCTCGAAGAGTACTTC. This gives the protein CASSQGGDRGLEEYF.

The chain has TRBV6-2 or TRBV6-3 and TRBJ2-7; the match to TRBD1 covers 7 bases. Germline V CDR1 and CDR2: MNHEY, SVGEGT. The CDR3 is made up of 16 amino acids. With 6 bases clipped from V and 0 bases from J, the junction kept 11 bases outside the gene matches. CDR3 in amino acids: CASSTLTGVSSYEQYF. The CDR3 nucleotides are TGTGCCAGCAGCACTCTCACAGGGGTTAGCTCCTACGAGCAGTACTTC.

This rearrangement joins TRBV6-2 or TRBV6-3 to TRBJ2-1; 7 nucleotides match TRBD2. Per germline, CDR1 MNHEY and CDR2 SVGEGT. The CDR3 loop spans 15 amino acids. V trimming: 5 bases; J trimming: 0 bases; junction bases outside the gene matches: 4. In DNA, the CDR3 is TGTGCCAGCAGTGATCCTAGCGGCTCCTACAATGAGCAGTTCTTC. It is translated as CASSDPSGSYNEQFF.

The chain recombines TRBV7-2 with TRBJ1-4; possible D gene TRBD1, 6 bases. The germline V gene has CDR1 SGHTA and CDR2 FQGNSA. This CDR3 is built from 15 residues. Between the trimmed V and J ends, which lost 4 bases and 8 bases, there was a span of 17 bases. CDR3 bases: TGTGCCAGCAGCTCGCGGGCGTCTCAGGGGGAAAAACTGTTTTTT. Translation gives CASSSRASQGEKLFF.

This chain uses TRBV2 with TRBJ1-1; 8 bases are shared with TRBD1. This CDR3 is built from 14 residues. With V trimmed by 7 bases and J by 4 bases, 8 bases remained unmatched. The germline V gene encodes CDR1 SNHLY and CDR2 FYNNEI. CDR3 DNA sequence: TGTGCCAGCATCCTCGACAGGGGTGGCACTGAAGCTTTCTTT. It specifies CASILDRGGTEAFF.

This clonotype has only a few counts. The chain joins TRBV20-1 to TRBJ2-5; D is possibly TRBD2 (6 bases). Germline-derived CDR1 and CDR2 are DFQATT and SNEGSKA (reference sequence). The V end was cut by 3 bases, the J end by 5 bases, with 16 bases between. This CDR3 is built from 14 residues. The CDR3 DNA reads TGCAGTGCTAGGCCCGGGAGATCGCCGGAGACCCAGTACTTC. This sequence encodes CSARPGRSPETQYF.

This chain joins TRBV28 and TRBJ2-1, with D tentatively TRBD1 or TRBD2 (6 bases each). The CDR3 runs 13 residues. Trimming pared 5 bases from V and 9 bases from J, leaving 14 bases between. Germline values: CDR1 MDHEN, CDR2 SYDVKM. The DNA of the CDR3 is TGTGCCAGCAGTCTAGTGGGGGGCACTGAGCAGTTCTTC. This sequence encodes CASSLVGGTEQFF.

As to this clonotype: One end of the junction is discordant with germline, which a read error may explain. The chain has TRBV29-1 and TRBJ2-1, with 9 bases that match TRBD2. The CDR3 totals 19 residues. From germline, CDR1 is SQVTM and CDR2 ANQGSEA. The CDR3 DNA is TGCGGCGTTGAAGGCGGGGGGGCCCTCATTCCAAGCTCCTACAATGAGCAGTTCTTC. Protein sequence: CGVEGGGALIPSSYNEQFF.

The chain employs TRBV6-2 or TRBV6-3 and TRBJ1-2; D is ambiguous. The CDR3 has 15 amino acids. Between the trimmed V and J ends, which lost 0 bases and 8 bases, there was a span of 16 bases. CDR1 and CDR2 from the germline V gene are MNHEY and SVGEGT. The CDR3 is CASSYSMIGERGYTF. The CDR3 nucleotides are TGTGCCAGCAGTTACTCGATGATCGGGGAACGCGGCTACACCTTC.

There are a few counts of this clonotype. V and J are TRBV5-1 and TRBJ2-7, with a weak D call TRBD2 (5 bases). Germline V lookup: CDR1 SGHRS, CDR2 YFSETQ. The CDR3 is 14 amino acids. The V and J ends lost 1 base and 2 bases respectively, with 10 bases between them. CDR3: CASSLSTGTYEQYF. CDR3 DNA: TGCGCCAGCAGCTTGTCCACGGGGACCTACGAGCAGTACTTC. Full variable domain (missing parts from reference TRBV5-1 and TRBJ2-7): KAGVTQTPRYLIKTRGQQVTLSCSPISGHRSVSWYQQTPGQGLQFLFEYFSETQRNKGNFPGRFSGRQFSNSRSEMNVSTLELGDSALYLCASSLSTGTYEQYFGPGTRLTVT.

This clonotype was counted between two and nine times. The rearrangement links TRBV6-2 or TRBV6-3 to TRBJ2-7, with TRBD1 as a possible D gene (6 bases). The CDR3 covers 14 residues. V gave up 7 bases and J gave up 4 bases, with 17 bases separating them. The germline V gene has CDR1 MNHEY and CDR2 SVGEGT. The CDR3 DNA follows: TGTGCCAGCACTCTCGGGACACGAACGTACGAGCAGTACTTC. This translates into CASTLGTRTYEQYF.

This clonotype was picked up one time. One end of the junction is discordant with germline, which a read error may explain. V usage is TRBV6-5 and J usage is TRBJ2-1; weak D call: TRBD2 (6 bases). The J call may be faulty, since TRBJ2-7 better matches the DNA end. The CDR3 extends over 14 amino acids. In germline, CDR1 is MNHEY, CDR2 SVGAGI. CDR3 in DNA: TGTACCAGCAGTTACGGGAGCTCCTACAATGAGCAGTACTTC. This encodes CTSSYGSSYNEQYF.

This clonotype has only a few counts. The chain recombines TRBV29-1 with TRBJ2-3, with D maybe TRBD2 (5 bases). CDR1 is SQVTM and CDR2 is ANQGSEA in the germline V gene. The CDR3 spans 13 residues. Deletions cut 8 bases from V and 4 bases from J, with 16 bases between. CDR3 in amino acids: CSLSAGSADTQYF. The CDR3 DNA sequence: TGCAGCCTTTCGGCGGGTTCGGCAGATACGCAGTATTTT.

Written as DNA, the CDR3 is TGTGCCAGCAGTCCAACGACTAGTGGGGAGCAGTTCTTC. Encoded protein: CASSPTTSGEQFF. The chain couples TRBV6-5 to TRBJ2-1, with D possibly matching TRBD2 (6 bases). The CDR3 is made up of 13 amino acids. From germline, CDR1 is MNHEY and CDR2 SVGAGI. V lost 5 bases and J 10 bases, leaving 15 bases between the germline ends.

Only a few counts were recorded for this clonotype. The rearrangement links TRBV27 to TRBJ2-7, with D tentatively TRBD1 (6 bases). Deletions cut 11 bases from V and 1 base from J, with 15 bases between. The CDR3 spans 13 residues. The germline gives CDR1 MNHEY, CDR2 SMNVEV (reference sequence). CDR3 loop: CASRGLSSYEQYF. The CDR3 DNA follows: TGTGCCTCCAGGGGTCTCTCATCCTACGAGCAGTACTTC.

The chain combines TRBV20-1 with TRBJ2-3, with 11 bases aligning to TRBD2. Germline CDR1 DFQATT, CDR2 SNEGSKA (reference sequence). Unmatched junction bases numbered 9, after V lost 0 bases and J lost 4 bases. CDR3 length: 17 amino acids. The DNA of the CDR3 is TGCAGTGCTAGAGATTGGGGGACTAGCGGTCGATCAGATACGCAGTATTTT. Translation gives CSARDWGTSGRSDTQYF.

This chain joins TRBV6-5 and TRBJ2-3; 11 nucleotides line up with TRBD2. V was pared by 0 bases and J by 2 bases, with 4 bases of the junction left unmatched. The CDR3 runs to 17 residues. Germline V CDR1 and CDR2: MNHEY, SVGAGI. CDR3 residues: CASSYSRLAGNTDTQYF. The CDR3 coding sequence is TGTGCCAGCAGTTACTCACGACTAGCGGGGAACACAGATACGCAGTATTTT.

V and J are TRBV4-1 and TRBJ2-7, with a tentative D call TRBD1 (6 bases). The CDR3 covers 16 residues. Germline V CDR1 and CDR2: MGHRA, YSYEKL. Trimming removed 0 bases from V and 2 bases from J, with 14 bases in between. DNA for the CDR3: TGCGCCAGCAGCCAAGAGGGGGCACCGAGCCCCTACGAGCAGTACTTC. Residues: CASSQEGAPSPYEQYF.

This clonotype was picked up a small number of times. This chain uses TRBV11-2 with TRBJ2-7, with TRBD1 identical over 11 bases. V trimming: 4 bases; J trimming: 6 bases; junction bases outside the gene matches: 8. Germline CDR1 SGHAT, CDR2 FQNNGV. This CDR3 spans 15 amino acids. The CDR3 coding sequence is TGTGCCAGCAGCTCCCGGGACAGGGGGGTAATCGAGCAGTACTTC. It specifies CASSSRDRGVIEQYF.

A few counts support this clonotype. The V call is TRBV7-8, the J call TRBJ1-1; D is ambiguous. Germline V gives CDR1 SGHVS, CDR2 FQNEAQ. Trimming removed 2 bases at V and 1 base at J, with 8 bases between. This CDR3 spans 14 amino acids. CDR3 nucleotide sequence: TGTGCCAGCAGCTTAAAACCAGGGAACACTGAAGCTTTCTTT. Amino acid sequence: CASSLKPGNTEAFF.

This clonotype has a handful of counts. The chain has TRBV12-3 or TRBV12-4 and TRBJ1-1, with TRBD1 as a possible D gene (5 bases). CDR3 length: 15 residues. The ends were cut back, 2 bases at V and 4 bases at J, with 14 bases in the middle. The CDR3 loop is CASSLRGSGTTEAFF. DNA for the CDR3: TGTGCCAGCAGTTTACGGGGGAGTGGGACCACTGAAGCTTTCTTT.